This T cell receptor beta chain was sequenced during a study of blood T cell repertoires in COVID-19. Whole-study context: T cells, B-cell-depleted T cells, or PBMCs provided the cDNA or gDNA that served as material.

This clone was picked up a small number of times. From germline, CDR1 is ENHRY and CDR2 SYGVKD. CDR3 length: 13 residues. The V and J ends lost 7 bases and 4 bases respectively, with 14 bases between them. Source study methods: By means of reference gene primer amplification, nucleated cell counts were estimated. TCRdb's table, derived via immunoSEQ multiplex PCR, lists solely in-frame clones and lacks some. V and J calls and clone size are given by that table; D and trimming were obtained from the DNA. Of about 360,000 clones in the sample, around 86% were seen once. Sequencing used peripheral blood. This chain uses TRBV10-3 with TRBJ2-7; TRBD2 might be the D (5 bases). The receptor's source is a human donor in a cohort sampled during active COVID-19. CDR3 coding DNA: TGTGCCATCACAGAGGGCGGAGGATACGAGCAGTACTTC. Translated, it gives CAITEGGGYEQYF.